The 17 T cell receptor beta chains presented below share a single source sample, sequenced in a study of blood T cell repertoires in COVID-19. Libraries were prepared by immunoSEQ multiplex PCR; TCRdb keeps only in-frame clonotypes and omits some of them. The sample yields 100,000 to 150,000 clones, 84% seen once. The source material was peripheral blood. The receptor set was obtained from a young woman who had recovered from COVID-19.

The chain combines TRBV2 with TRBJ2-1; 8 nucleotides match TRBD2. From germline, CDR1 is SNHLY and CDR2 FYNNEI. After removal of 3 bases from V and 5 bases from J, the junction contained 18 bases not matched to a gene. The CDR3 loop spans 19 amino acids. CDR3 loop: CASSEIAGSWDRGNNEQFF. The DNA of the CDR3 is TGTGCCAGCAGTGAGATAGCGGGAAGTTGGGACCGGGGGAACAATGAGCAGTTCTTC.

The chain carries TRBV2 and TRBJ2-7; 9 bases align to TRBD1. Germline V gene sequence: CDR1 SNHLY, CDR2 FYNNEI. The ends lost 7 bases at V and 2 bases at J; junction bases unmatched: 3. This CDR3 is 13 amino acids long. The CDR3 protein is CASIRDRAYEQYF. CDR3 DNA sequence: TGTGCCAGCATTCGGGACAGGGCCTACGAGCAGTACTTC.

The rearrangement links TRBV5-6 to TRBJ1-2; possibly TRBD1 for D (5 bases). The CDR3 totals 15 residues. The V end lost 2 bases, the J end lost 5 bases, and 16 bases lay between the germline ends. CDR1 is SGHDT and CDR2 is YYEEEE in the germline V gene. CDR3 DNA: TGTGCCAGCAGCTTCTTGGGGCGCGAAGGTTATGGCTACACCTTC. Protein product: CASSFLGREGYGYTF.

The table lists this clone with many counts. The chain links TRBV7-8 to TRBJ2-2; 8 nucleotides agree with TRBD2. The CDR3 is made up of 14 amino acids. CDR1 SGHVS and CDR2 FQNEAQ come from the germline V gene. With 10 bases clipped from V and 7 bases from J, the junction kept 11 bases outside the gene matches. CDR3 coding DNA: TGTGCCACTTCAGTGACTAGCGTGATCGGGGAGCTGTTTTTT. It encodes CATSVTSVIGELFF.

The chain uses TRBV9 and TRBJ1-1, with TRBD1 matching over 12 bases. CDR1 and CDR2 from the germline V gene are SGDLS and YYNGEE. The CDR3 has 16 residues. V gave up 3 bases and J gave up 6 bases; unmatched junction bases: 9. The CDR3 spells CASSAGQGAVKAEAFF. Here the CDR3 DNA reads TGTGCCAGCAGCGCGGGACAGGGGGCGGTTAAGGCTGAAGCTTTCTTT.

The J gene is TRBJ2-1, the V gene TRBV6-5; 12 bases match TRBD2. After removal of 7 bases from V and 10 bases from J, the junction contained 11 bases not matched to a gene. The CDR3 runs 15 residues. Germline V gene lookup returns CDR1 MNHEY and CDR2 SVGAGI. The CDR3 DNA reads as TGTGCCAGCAAGCCCACTAGCGGGGGGTCTCAGGAGCAGTTCTTC. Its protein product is CASKPTSGGSQEQFF.

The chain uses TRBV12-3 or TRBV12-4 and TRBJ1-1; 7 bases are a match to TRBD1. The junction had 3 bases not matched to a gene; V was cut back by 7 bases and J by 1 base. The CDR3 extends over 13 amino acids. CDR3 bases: TGTGCCAGCATCCGACAGGGGAACACTGAAGCTTTCTTT. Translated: CASIRQGNTEAFF.

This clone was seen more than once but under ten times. CDR3 loop: CASSPPVAGHYEQYF. CDR3 coding DNA: TGTGCCAGTAGTCCACCAGTAGCGGGACACTACGAGCAGTACTTC. The V call is TRBV19, the J call TRBJ2-7, with 8 nucleotides matching TRBD2. V gave up 5 bases and J gave up 3 bases; unmatched junction bases: 9. Per the germline V gene, CDR1 is LNHDA and CDR2 is SQIVND (reference sequence). The CDR3 has 15 amino acids. The full variable domain, its missing parts supplied by reference TRBV19 and TRBJ2-7, is DGGITQSPKYLFRKEGQNVTLSCEQNLNHDAMYWYRQDPGQGLRLIYYSQIVNDFQKGDIAEGYSVSREKKESFPLTVTSAQKNPTAFYLCASSPPVAGHYEQYFGPGTRLTVT.

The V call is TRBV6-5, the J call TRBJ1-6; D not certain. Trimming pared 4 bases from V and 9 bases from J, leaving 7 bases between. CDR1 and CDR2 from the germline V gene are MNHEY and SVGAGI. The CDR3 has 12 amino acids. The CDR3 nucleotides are TGTGCCAGCAGTTTAAGAGGTTCACCCCTCCACTTT. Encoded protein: CASSLRGSPLHF.

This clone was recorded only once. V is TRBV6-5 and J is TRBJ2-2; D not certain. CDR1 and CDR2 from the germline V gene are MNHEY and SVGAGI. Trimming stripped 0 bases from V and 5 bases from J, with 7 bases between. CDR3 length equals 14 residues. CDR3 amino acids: CASSYSIQTGELFF. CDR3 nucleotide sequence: TGTGCCAGCAGTTACTCGATACAGACCGGGGAGCTGTTTTTT.

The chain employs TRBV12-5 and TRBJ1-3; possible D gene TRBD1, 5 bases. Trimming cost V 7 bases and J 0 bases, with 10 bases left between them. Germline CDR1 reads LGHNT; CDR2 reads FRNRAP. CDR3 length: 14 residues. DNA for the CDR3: TGTGCTAGTGTAGGGACTGGCTCTGGAAACACCATATATTTT. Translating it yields CASVGTGSGNTIYF.

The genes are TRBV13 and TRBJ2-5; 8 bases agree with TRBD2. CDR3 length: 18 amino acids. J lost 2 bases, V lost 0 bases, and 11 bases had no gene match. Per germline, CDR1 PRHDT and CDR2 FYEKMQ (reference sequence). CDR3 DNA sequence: TGTGCCAGCAGCTTAGGCCCCAGGGCCCAGCGGGGGCAAGAGACCCAGTACTTC. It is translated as CASSLGPRAQRGQETQYF.

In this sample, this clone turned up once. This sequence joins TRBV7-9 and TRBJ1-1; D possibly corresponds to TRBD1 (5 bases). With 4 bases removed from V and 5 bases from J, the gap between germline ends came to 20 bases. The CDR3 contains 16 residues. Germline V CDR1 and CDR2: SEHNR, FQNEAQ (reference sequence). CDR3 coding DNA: TGTGCCAGCAGCTCTCTGGGACGGGGGTTATCTACTGAAGCTTTCTTT. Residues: CASSSLGRGLSTEAFF.

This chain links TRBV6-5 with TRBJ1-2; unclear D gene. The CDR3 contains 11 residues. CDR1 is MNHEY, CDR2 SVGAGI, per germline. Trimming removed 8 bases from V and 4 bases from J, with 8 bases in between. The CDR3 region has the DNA TGTGCCAGCCGCGGATTCTATGGCTACACCTTC. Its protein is CASRGFYGYTF.

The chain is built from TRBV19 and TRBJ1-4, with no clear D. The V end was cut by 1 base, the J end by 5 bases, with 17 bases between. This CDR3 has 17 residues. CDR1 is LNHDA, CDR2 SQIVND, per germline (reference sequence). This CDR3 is CASSIGGWRAKNEKLFF. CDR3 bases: TGTGCCAGTAGTATAGGTGGGTGGCGGGCGAAAAATGAAAAACTGTTTTTT.

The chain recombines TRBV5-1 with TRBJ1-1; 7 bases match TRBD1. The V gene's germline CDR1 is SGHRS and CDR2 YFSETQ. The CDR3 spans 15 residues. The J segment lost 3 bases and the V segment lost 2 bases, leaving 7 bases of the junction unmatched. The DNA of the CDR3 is TGCGCCAGCAGCTTCAGACAGGGCTATGACACTGAAGCTTTCTTT. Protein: CASSFRQGYDTEAFF.

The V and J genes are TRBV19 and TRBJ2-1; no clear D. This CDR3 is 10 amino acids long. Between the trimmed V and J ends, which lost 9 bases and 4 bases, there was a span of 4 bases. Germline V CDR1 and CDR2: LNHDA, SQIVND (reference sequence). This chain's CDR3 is CAREYNEQFF. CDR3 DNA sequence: TGTGCCAGGGAGTACAATGAGCAGTTCTTC.